This T cell receptor (beta chain) was profiled in a study of blood T cells in healthy people across ages. The V gene's germline CDR1 is SNHLY and CDR2 FYNNEI. This CDR3 has 11 amino acids. V was trimmed by 4 bases and J by 8 bases, leaving 8 bases between them. Study-level results: No one knew whether donors had CMV, which possibly confounded expanded clonotype changes.

For this clonotype: What it recognizes is unknown.

It was with a sample-barcoded 5' primer and a J-beta primer mix that a second PCR of roughly 6 to 12 cycles was run. With 12 random nucleotides, a template-switch adaptor tagged each individual cDNA molecule. MiXCR, applied by TCRdb to the 5' RACE reads, yields one record per CDR3 protein. This sample has some 850,000 distinct CDR3 sequences, with 20% to 30% found just once. The sample was also linked to a second study, of T cells of mothers and their children. This second study says: Mothers yielded over 8.5 million CDR3 reads, children some 2.8 million each.

Sample: blood. The chain has TRBV2 and TRBJ1-2; D remains unclear. The receptor was isolated from a boy younger than 18 in good health. CDR3 bases: TGTGCCAGCAGTGCCGGGTCCGGCTACACCTTC. Encoded protein: CASSAGSGYTF. Full variable domain (missing parts from reference TRBV2 and TRBJ1-2): EPEVTQTPSHQVTQMGQEVILRCVPISNHLYFYWYRQILGQKVEFLVSFYNNEISEKSEIFDDQFSVERPDGSNFTLKIRSTKLEDSAMYFCASSAGSGYTFGSGTRLTVV.